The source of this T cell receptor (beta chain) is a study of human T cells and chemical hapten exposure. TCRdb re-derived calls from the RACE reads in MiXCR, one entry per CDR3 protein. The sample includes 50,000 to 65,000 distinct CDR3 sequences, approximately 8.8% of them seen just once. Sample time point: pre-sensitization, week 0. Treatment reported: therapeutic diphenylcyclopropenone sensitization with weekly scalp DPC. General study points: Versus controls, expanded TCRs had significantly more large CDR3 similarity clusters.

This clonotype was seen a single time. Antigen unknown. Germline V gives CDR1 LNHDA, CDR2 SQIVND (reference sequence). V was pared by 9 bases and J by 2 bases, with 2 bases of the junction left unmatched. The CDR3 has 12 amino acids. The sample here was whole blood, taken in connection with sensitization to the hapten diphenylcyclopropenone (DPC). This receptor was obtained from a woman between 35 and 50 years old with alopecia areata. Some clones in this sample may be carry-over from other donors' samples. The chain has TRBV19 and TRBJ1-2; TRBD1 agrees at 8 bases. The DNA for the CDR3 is TGTGCCAGCAGACAGGGGAACTATGGCTACACCTTC. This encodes CASRQGNYGYTF.